This TCR beta chain is drawn from a study of T cells in Graves' hyperthyroidism and ophthalmopathy. TCR beta CDR3 regions were amplified from RNA. First-round RT-PCR of the TCR CDR3 relied on the HTBI primer set. One entry per CDR3 protein, called by TCRdb with MiXCR from the multiplex PCR reads. The sample shows 300,000 to 450,000 distinct CDR3 sequences, about 13% of them seen only once. This clonotype was observed a few times. The TCR was taken from a young woman with Graves' hyperthyroidism. The sequenced sample was blood.

CDR3 amino acids: CASSEGAGANTEAFF. CDR3 bases: TGTGCCAGCAGTGAAGGGGCAGGGGCGAACACTGAAGCTTTCTTT. V and J are TRBV6-1 and TRBJ1-1; possible D gene TRBD1, 6 bases. There are 15 residues in the CDR3. V dropped 1 base and J dropped 1 base, with 10 bases sitting between them. Per the germline V gene, CDR1 is MNHNS and CDR2 is SASEGT.